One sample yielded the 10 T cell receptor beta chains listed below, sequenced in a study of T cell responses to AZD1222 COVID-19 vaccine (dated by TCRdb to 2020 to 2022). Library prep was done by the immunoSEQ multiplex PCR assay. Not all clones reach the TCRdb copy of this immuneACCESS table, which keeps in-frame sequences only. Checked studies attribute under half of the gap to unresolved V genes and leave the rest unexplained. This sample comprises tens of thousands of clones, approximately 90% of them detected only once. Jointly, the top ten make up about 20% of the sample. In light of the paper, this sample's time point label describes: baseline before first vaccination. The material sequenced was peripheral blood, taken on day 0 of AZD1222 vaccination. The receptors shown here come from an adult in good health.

The CDR3 nucleotides are TGTGCCAGCAGTGAATACGGCGGGCAAACTGAAGCTTTCTTT. As protein: CASSEYGGQTEAFF. The genes are TRBV6-4 and TRBJ1-1; D gene uncertain. The germline V and J ends were trimmed by 3 bases and 5 bases, with 13 bases remaining between them. From germline, CDR1 is MRHNA and CDR2 SNTAGT. There are 14 residues in the CDR3.

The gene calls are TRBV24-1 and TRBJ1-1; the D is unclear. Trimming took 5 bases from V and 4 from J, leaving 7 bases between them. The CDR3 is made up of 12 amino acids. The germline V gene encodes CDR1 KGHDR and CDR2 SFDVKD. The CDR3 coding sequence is TGTGCCACCAGTGGGCCGGGCACTGAAGCTTTCTTT. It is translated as CATSGPGTEAFF.

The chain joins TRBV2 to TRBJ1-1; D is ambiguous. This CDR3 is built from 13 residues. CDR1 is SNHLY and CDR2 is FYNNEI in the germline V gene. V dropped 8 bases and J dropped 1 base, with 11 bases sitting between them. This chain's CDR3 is CASLVQRNTEAFF. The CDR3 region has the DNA TGTGCCAGCTTGGTACAGAGGAACACTGAAGCTTTCTTT.

The chain's CDR3 is CASSSRGWDNVLTF. DNA of the CDR3: TGTGCCAGCAGCTCACGGGGCTGGGACAACGTCCTGACTTTC. The V and J genes are TRBV7-9 and TRBJ2-6, with D perhaps matching TRBD1 or TRBD2 (5 bases each). V lost 4 bases and J 9 bases, leaving 13 bases between the germline ends. CDR1 and CDR2 (germline): SEHNR, FQNEAQ (reference sequence). CDR3 size: 14 residues.

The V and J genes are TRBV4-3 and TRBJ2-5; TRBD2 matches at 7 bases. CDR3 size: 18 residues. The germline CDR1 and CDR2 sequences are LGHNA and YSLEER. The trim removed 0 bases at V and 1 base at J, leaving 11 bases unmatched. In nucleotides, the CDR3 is TGCGCCAGCAGCCAAGATCCTCTAGGCGGGGGACTCCAAGAGACCCAGTACTTC. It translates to CASSQDPLGGGLQETQYF.

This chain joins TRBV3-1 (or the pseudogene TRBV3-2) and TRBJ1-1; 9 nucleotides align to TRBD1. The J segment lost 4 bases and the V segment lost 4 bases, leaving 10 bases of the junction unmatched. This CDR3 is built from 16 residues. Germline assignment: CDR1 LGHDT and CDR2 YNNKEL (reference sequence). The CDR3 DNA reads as TGTGCCAGCAGCCGAGGACAGGGGAGATGGAGCACTGAAGCTTTCTTT. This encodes CASSRGQGRWSTEAFF.

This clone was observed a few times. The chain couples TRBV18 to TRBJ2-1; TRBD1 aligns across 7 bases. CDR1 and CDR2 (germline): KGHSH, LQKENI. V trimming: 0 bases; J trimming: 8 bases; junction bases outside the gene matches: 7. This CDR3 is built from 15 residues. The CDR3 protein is CASSPPGGMRDEQFF. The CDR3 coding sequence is TGTGCCAGCTCACCACCAGGGGGCATGAGGGATGAGCAGTTCTTC.

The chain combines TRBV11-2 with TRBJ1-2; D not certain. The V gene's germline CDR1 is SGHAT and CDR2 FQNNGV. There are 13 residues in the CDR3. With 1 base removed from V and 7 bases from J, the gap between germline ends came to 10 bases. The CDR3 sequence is CASSLVRGFGYTF. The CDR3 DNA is TGTGCCAGCAGCTTAGTCCGAGGGTTTGGCTACACCTTC.

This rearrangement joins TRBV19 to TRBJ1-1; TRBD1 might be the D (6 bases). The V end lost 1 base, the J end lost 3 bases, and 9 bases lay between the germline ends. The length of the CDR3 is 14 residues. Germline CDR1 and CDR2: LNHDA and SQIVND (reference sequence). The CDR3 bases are TGTGCCAGTAGTATAGGGGCAGGGGACACTGAAGCTTTCTTT. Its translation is CASSIGAGDTEAFF.

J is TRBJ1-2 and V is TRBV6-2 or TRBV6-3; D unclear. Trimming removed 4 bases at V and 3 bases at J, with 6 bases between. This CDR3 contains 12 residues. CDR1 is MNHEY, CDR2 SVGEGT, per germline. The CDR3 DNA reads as TGTGCCAGCAGTTTTACGGACTATGGCTACACCTTC. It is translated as CASSFTDYGYTF.